Each of the 6 T cell receptor beta chains below was sequenced from the same sample in a study of blood T cell repertoires in COVID-19. The protocol was immunoSEQ multiplex PCR, while the TCRdb copy is restricted to in-frame clones and leaves out a portion. The sample shows about 200,000 clones, almost 85% of them seen only once. The sample taken for sequencing was peripheral blood. The receptors here all came from a human donor with acute or convalescent COVID-19. The donor label of this sample is uncertain.

J is TRBJ1-2 and V is TRBV4-1; weak D call: TRBD1 (5 bases). Looked up from germline, CDR1 is MGHRA and CDR2 is YSYEKL. The CDR3 extends over 15 amino acids. Trimming cost V 0 bases and J 1 base, with 9 bases left between them. Here the CDR3 reads CASSQDPGGNYGYTF. For the CDR3, the DNA is TGCGCCAGCAGCCAAGATCCCGGGGGTAACTATGGCTACACCTTC.

The chain links TRBV9 to TRBJ1-2, with a possible D match to TRBD1 (6 bases). This CDR3 has 14 amino acids. Germline CDR1 reads SGDLS; CDR2 reads YYNGEE. The V end was cut by 4 bases, the J end by 7 bases, with 17 bases between. CDR3 bases: TGTGCCAGCAGCTCCGAGGGGCAGGGGTTTGGCTACACCTTC. Translated, it gives CASSSEGQGFGYTF.

This chain joins TRBV7-2 and TRBJ2-1; 7 bases are shared with TRBD2. The CDR3 is 16 residues long. In germline, CDR1 is SGHTA, CDR2 FQGNSA. The trim removed 6 bases at V and 1 base at J, leaving 9 bases unmatched. As DNA, the CDR3 is TGTGCCAGCAGACCCTTAGCGGGCATATCCTACAATGAGCAGTTCTTC. It is translated as CASRPLAGISYNEQFF.

V and J are TRBV7-2 and TRBJ1-2, with unresolved D. The CDR3 covers 13 residues. Germline loops: CDR1 SGHTA, CDR2 FQGNSA. Deletions cut 2 bases from V and 8 bases from J, with 12 bases between. For the CDR3, the DNA is TGTGCCAGCAGCTTAAGCGCCCAGAACGGCTACACCTTC. This encodes CASSLSAQNGYTF.

The gene calls are TRBV18 and TRBJ1-2, with D maybe TRBD1 (5 bases). CDR1 is KGHSH, CDR2 LQKENI, per germline. V lost 2 bases to trimming and J lost 10 bases, with 14 bases between them. This CDR3 is 13 amino acids long. CDR3 in amino acids: CASSPSIDSVYTF. The CDR3 DNA follows: TGTGCCAGCTCACCATCTATCGACAGCGTCTACACCTTC. Full variable domain (rest looked up from reference TRBV18 and TRBJ1-2): NAGVMQNPRHLVRRRGQEARLRCSPMKGHSHVYWYRQLPEEGLKFMVYLQKENIIDESGMPKERFSAEFPKEGPSILRIQQVVRGDSAAYFCASSPSIDSVYTFGSGTRLTVV.

The rearrangement joins TRBV6-5 to TRBJ2-3, with 7 bases identical to TRBD2. The CDR3 sequence is 14 residues long. From germline, CDR1 is MNHEY and CDR2 SVGAGI. With V trimmed by 7 bases and J by 0 bases, 4 bases remained unmatched. For the CDR3, the DNA is TGTGCCAGCACTCTAGCGGCTAGCACAGATACGCAGTATTTT. Protein product: CASTLAASTDTQYF.